The present TCR beta chain was sequenced within a study of CD8 T cells in ankylosing spondylitis. The study's findings and limits: Ankylosing spondylitis blood appeared to carry a characteristic TCR beta motif of several highly homologous variants. Reportedly, disease-linked clones are significantly enriched in ankylosing spondylitis patients' matched synovial fluid. Reactive arthritis synovial fluid and blood previously showed some of these motif variants.

Concerning this clonotype itself: Its antigen is not known.

Library preparation for TCR beta used quantitative 5'-RACE with molecular barcodes. Each CDR3 protein gets one entry after TCRdb re-called the 5' RACE reads with MiXCR. The data hold about 260,000 distinct CDR3 sequences, with more than 20% observed a single time. Germline V gene lookup returns CDR1 LGHDT and CDR2 YNNKEL (reference sequence). The CDR3 covers 15 residues. Trimming took 4 bases from V and 4 from J, leaving 14 bases between them. Sequencing was performed on blood, either unsorted or a sorted T cell fraction (not recorded which). This sequence was found in a male donor with ankylosing spondylitis or in good health (not recorded which). V is TRBV3-1 and J is TRBJ1-5; the D gene is possibly TRBD1 (6 bases). The CDR3 DNA is TGTGCCAGCAGCCCGGCCGGGACACTTAATCAGCCCCAGCATTTT. It is translated as CASSPAGTLNQPQHF.